Presented here are 18 T cell receptor beta chains from one specimen sequenced in a study of T cell responses to AZD1222 COVID-19 vaccine. TCRdb's copy holds only in-frame clones and misses some; the assay was immunoSEQ multiplex PCR. The sample holds about 120,000 clones, more than 85% seen once. The source was peripheral blood, collected on day 0 of AZD1222 vaccination. Receptors originate from an adult in good health.

This chain uses TRBV19 with TRBJ1-2; TRBD1 might be the D (5 bases). The CDR3 runs 14 residues. Trimming cost V 3 bases and J 1 base, with 9 bases left between them. CDR1 LNHDA and CDR2 SQIVND come from the germline V gene (reference sequence). CDR3 sequence (DNA): TGTGCCAGTAGTATCCTGGACAATAACTATGGCTACACCTTC. Translation gives CASSILDNNYGYTF.

The V and J genes are TRBV1 and TRBJ2-1; TRBD2, the table's D call, lacks a check against the DNA. TRBV1 is termed a pseudogene. The CDR3 is 14 amino acids. CDR3 amino acids: CTIGGTILYNEQFF. CDR3 DNA: TGCACCATAGGGGGGACTATACTTTACAATGAGCAGTTCTTC.

The chain carries TRBV5-1 and TRBJ2-7; D might be TRBD1 (5 bases). V shed 0 bases and J shed 7 bases, with 11 bases lying between them. In germline, CDR1 is SGHRS, CDR2 YFSETQ. There are 13 residues in the CDR3. CDR3 nucleotides: TGCGCCAGCAGCTTGGGTTCAGGGCGTGAGCAGTACTTC. Residues: CASSLGSGREQYF.

The chain uses TRBV19 and TRBJ2-1; TRBD2 agrees at 14 bases. Germline V gives CDR1 LNHDA, CDR2 SQIVND (reference sequence). The trim removed 5 bases at V and 9 bases at J, leaving 9 bases unmatched. CDR3 length equals 16 residues. CDR3 amino acids: CASSVSGTSGSSEQFF. CDR3 nucleotides: TGTGCCAGTAGTGTTTCCGGGACTAGCGGGAGTAGTGAGCAGTTCTTC.

The V and J genes are TRBV18 and TRBJ2-1; D remains unclear. The CDR3 contains 15 residues. The V gene lost 2 bases and the J gene lost 4 bases, with 12 bases spanning the gap. Germline CDR1 and CDR2: KGHSH and LQKENI. CDR3 nucleotides: TGTGCCAGCTCACCAAGGGAACAGAGTTACAATGAGCAGTTCTTC. Translating it yields CASSPREQSYNEQFF. Full variable domain (missing parts from reference TRBV18 and TRBJ2-1): NAGVMQNPRHLVRRRGQEARLRCSPMKGHSHVYWYRQLPEEGLKFMVYLQKENIIDESGMPKERFSAEFPKEGPSILRIQQVVRGDSAAYFCASSPREQSYNEQFFGPGTRLTVL.

This chain links TRBV30 with TRBJ2-5; tentative D call: TRBD2 (6 bases). The V gene lost 7 bases and the J gene lost 3 bases, with 24 bases spanning the gap. The germline CDR1 and CDR2 sequences are GTSNPN and SVGIG (reference sequence). The CDR3 runs 16 residues. The CDR3 sequence is CASTKAGRWAEETQYF. Here the CDR3 DNA reads TGTGCCTCCACAAAGGCCGGGAGATGGGCGGAAGAGACCCAGTACTTC.

This clone was counted a few times. The chain employs TRBV6-6 and TRBJ1-4, with D unclear. Trimming stripped 11 bases from V and 7 bases from J, with 17 bases between. The CDR3 is 13 residues long. Germline V gene data show CDR1 as MNHNY and CDR2 as SVGAGI (reference sequence). The CDR3 spells CACFREGSEKLFF. The CDR3 coding sequence is TGTGCCTGCTTTCGCGAGGGCTCTGAAAAACTGTTTTTT.

DNA for the CDR3: TGTGCCAGCACCCCCACCCCTGGACTAGAAGGCGAGCAGTACTTC. This sequence encodes CASTPTPGLEGEQYF. The chain couples TRBV28 to TRBJ2-7, with 7 bases matching TRBD2. Trimming cost V 7 bases and J 6 bases; bases outside gene matches: 15. The CDR3 runs to 15 residues. Germline values: CDR1 MDHEN, CDR2 SYDVKM.

The chain uses TRBV5-1 and TRBJ2-7; TRBD2 is a possible D gene (5 bases). The CDR3 is made up of 15 amino acids. The V gene's germline CDR1 is SGHRS and CDR2 YFSETQ. V was clipped by 2 bases and J by 2 bases, with 14 bases between them. The CDR3 spells CASSFSGVRPYEQYF. CDR3 in DNA: TGCGCCAGCAGCTTCTCCGGGGTCAGACCCTACGAGCAGTACTTC.

The chain is built from TRBV2 and TRBJ1-5; possibly TRBD1 for D (6 bases). Trimming pared 7 bases from V and 6 bases from J, leaving 13 bases between. Germline CDR1 and CDR2: SNHLY and FYNNEI. There are 13 residues in the CDR3. The DNA for the CDR3 is TGTGCCAGCACCCCGGGGGCCGGTCAGCCCCAGCATTTT. Amino acids: CASTPGAGQPQHF.

CDR3 sequence reads: CASSRTSEGEQYF. CDR3 sequence (DNA): TGCGCCAGCTCCCGGACTAGTGAGGGCGAGCAGTACTTC. V is TRBV5-1 and J is TRBJ2-7, with 7 bases fitting TRBD2. The CDR3 is 13 residues long. Trimming removed 7 bases from V and 6 bases from J; junction bases left unmatched: 10. Germline-derived CDR1 and CDR2 are SGHRS and YFSETQ.

This chain joins TRBV27 and TRBJ2-7; D call uncertain. Trimming pared 5 bases from V and 0 bases from J, leaving 2 bases between. CDR1 is MNHEY, CDR2 SMNVEV, per germline (reference sequence). This CDR3 is 11 amino acids long. The CDR3, as DNA: TGTGCCAGCAGTACCTCCTACGAGCAGTACTTC. This sequence encodes CASSTSYEQYF.

The chain combines TRBV6-4 with TRBJ2-1; no clear D gene. The CDR3 sequence is 13 residues long. Trimming took off 5 bases at V and 9 bases at J, with 14 bases between the two ends. CDR1 MRHNA and CDR2 SNTAGT come from the germline V gene. Written as DNA, the CDR3 is TGTGCCAGCAGTAGGGATGAAGCAGGTGAGCAGTTCTTC. Its protein is CASSRDEAGEQFF.

This clone was recorded a few times. The chain employs TRBV2 and TRBJ2-7; 8 bases align to TRBD2. The CDR3 runs to 14 residues. The junction had 2 bases not matched to a gene; V was cut back by 4 bases and J by 0 bases. Looked up from germline, CDR1 is SNHLY and CDR2 is FYNNEI. CDR3: CASSVSGSSYEQYF. The CDR3 DNA reads TGTGCCAGCAGTGTAAGCGGGAGCTCCTACGAGCAGTACTTC.

The CDR3 sequence: CASSLGEGFLTYEQYF. The CDR3 DNA sequence: TGCGCCAGCAGCTTGGGGGAGGGCTTCCTCACCTACGAGCAGTACTTC. This rearrangement joins TRBV5-1 to TRBJ2-7; 7 bases are shared with TRBD2. V gave up 0 bases and J gave up 2 bases; unmatched junction bases: 8. This CDR3 is 16 amino acids long. Germline CDR1 SGHRS, CDR2 YFSETQ.

The V gene is TRBV28, the J gene TRBJ1-2; D unclear. V lost 6 bases and J 2 bases, leaving 19 bases between the germline ends. CDR3 size: 16 residues. Germline V gene lookup returns CDR1 MDHEN and CDR2 SYDVKM. CDR3 region: CASRPRIGPGNYGYTF. The CDR3 nucleotides are TGTGCCAGCAGACCTCGTATAGGGCCGGGGAACTATGGCTACACCTTC.

J is TRBJ2-1 and V is TRBV25-1; 7 nucleotides match TRBD1. The V segment lost 5 bases and the J segment 0 bases; nucleotides outside the gene matches: 7. The CDR3 consists of 16 residues. Germline CDR1 and CDR2: MGHDK and SYGVNS. CDR3 in amino acids: CASSLRQGSSYNEQFF. Here the CDR3 DNA reads TGTGCCAGCAGTCTCCGACAGGGAAGCTCCTACAATGAGCAGTTCTTC.

The chain recombines TRBV7-9 with TRBJ1-6, with D possibly being TRBD1 (6 bases). V was shortened by 8 bases and J by 8 bases, with 13 bases between the two germline ends. The CDR3 runs 13 residues. Germline V CDR1 and CDR2: SEHNR, FQNEAQ (reference sequence). CDR3 in amino acids: CASGGARDSPLHF. Here the CDR3 DNA reads TGTGCCAGCGGGGGGGCGAGGGATTCACCCCTCCACTTT.